This is a list of T cell receptor beta chains from one sample in a study of T cells expressing NK-cell markers. Following a re-call of the 5' RACE reads, TCRdb has one entry per CDR3 protein and lacks DNA. In total, the table holds 400,000 or so distinct CDR3 sequences. The sample taken for sequencing was blood T cells: a sorted CD56 or NKG2C T cell subset, CD4+ or CD8+ T cells, or bulk PBMC T cells (not recorded which). These receptors all stem from a woman between 50 and 59 years old in good health. CDR3s include the opening cysteine and the closing phenylalanine or tryptophan.

j_gene,v_gene,CDR3aa
TRBJ2-3,TRBV19,CASSILAGNTDTQYF
TRBJ2-7,TRBV7-8,CASRSGSYPYEQYF
TRBJ2-2,TRBV6-5,CASSSDSAVELFF
TRBJ2-7,TRBV10-2,CASSELGTEVYEQYF
TRBJ2-1,TRBV28,CASSLWGSGSSSYNEQFF
TRBJ2-1,TRBV5-6,CASSFSALGGRTGEQFF
TRBJ2-5,TRBV12-3/TRBV12-4,CASSYFPGDETQYF
TRBJ2-1,TRBV12-3/TRBV12-4,CASTTSLARSSYNEQFF
TRBJ1-4,TRBV6-6,CASRHTLTNEKLFF
TRBJ2-1,TRBV20-1,CSAREGTSGSSYNEQFF
TRBJ1-4,TRBV7-9,CASSTGTGGEKLFF
TRBJ1-1,TRBV14,CASSRRGGWAFF
TRBJ1-4,TRBV10-2,CASSEEGEYEKLFF
TRBJ2-2,TRBV5-1,CASSLVSGRNTGELFF
TRBJ2-2,TRBV5-1,CASTTGRSNTGELFF
TRBJ2-1,TRBV2,CASSDDRGNYNEQFF